The 12 T cell receptor beta chains listed next were all sequenced from one sample in a study of cytomegalovirus exposure and HLA in healthy donors listed by TCRdb under 2017. Receptors were amplified or captured by the immunoSEQ multiplex PCR assay. For the multiplex PCR, a mixture combining 60 forward primers for TCR Vbeta segments and 13 reverse primers for TCR Jbeta segments was used. In TCRdb, the immuneACCESS table is reduced to in-frame sequences with V and J assigned. These tables do not hold every clone; where another copy was compared, an unresolved V gene accounts for under half, and the others remain unexplained. The sample table holds about 150,000 clones, of which roughly 82% were seen once. In total, the top ten clones hold about 6% of the sample. The sequencing sample was made of PBMCs. The receptor source for this set is a man in his forties or fifties in good health and CMV-seropositive.

This clone appeared once. The rearrangement uses TRBV21-1 and TRBJ2-7; the table's D call, TRBD1, was not checked against the DNA. TRBV21-1 is an annotated pseudogene. CDR3 size: 16 residues. The CDR3 here is CASSFRTGDSSYEQYF. The CDR3 DNA is TGTGCCAGCAGCTTCCGGACAGGTGATAGCTCCTACGAGCAGTACTTC.

The V call is TRBV11-2, the J call TRBJ1-6; 7 bases are a match to TRBD1. This CDR3 has 14 residues. In germline, CDR1 is SGHAT, CDR2 FQNNGV. The ends lost 4 bases at V and 9 bases at J; junction bases unmatched: 6. CDR3 nucleotides: TGTGCCAGCAGCTCGCGACAGGGTCGTTCACCCCTCCACTTT. It translates to CASSSRQGRSPLHF.

The rearrangement joins TRBV15 to TRBJ1-2; maybe TRBD1 (5 bases). The germline gives CDR1 LNHNV, CDR2 YYDKDF (reference sequence). The CDR3 contains 14 residues. Trimming pared 4 bases from V and 8 bases from J, leaving 17 bases between. CDR3 amino acids: CATSTRSAGYGYTF. DNA of the CDR3: TGTGCCACCAGCACCAGGTCGGCAGGGTACGGCTACACCTTC.

On this clone: The sample contains more than one DNA sequence encoding this CDR3. The chain joins TRBV1 to TRBJ2-3; the tabulated D call, TRBD2, remains unverified against the DNA. TRBV1 is a recognized pseudogene. This CDR3 spans 15 amino acids. CDR3: CTSSQDRCGADTQYF. Written as DNA, the CDR3 is TGCACCAGCAGCCAGGACCGGTGCGGGGCAGATACGCAGTATTTT.

The chain has TRBV11-3 and TRBJ2-2, with 7 nucleotides matching TRBD1. The CDR3 is 15 residues long. Germline V gene data show CDR1 as SGHNT and CDR2 as YENEEA. V dropped 5 bases and J dropped 3; count of bases not matched to a gene: 6. Written as DNA, the CDR3 is TGTGCCAGCAGCCTTAGAGGGGGCGACACCGGGGAGCTGTTTTTT. Translating it yields CASSLRGGDTGELFF.

The rearrangement links TRBV4-1 to TRBJ1-1; D not certain. V was clipped by 1 base and J by 7 bases, with 13 bases between them. The length of the CDR3 is 14 residues. Germline V gene sequence: CDR1 MGHRA, CDR2 YSYEKL. The CDR3 DNA reads TGCGCCAGCAGCCAAGGTATGGGAGCAAATGAAGCTTTCTTT. Encoded protein: CASSQGMGANEAFF.

This chain uses TRBV27 with TRBJ2-1; tentatively, D is TRBD2 (5 bases). Germline loops: CDR1 MNHEY, CDR2 SMNVEV (reference sequence). This CDR3 contains 17 residues. The ends were cut back, 2 bases at V and 5 bases at J, with 19 bases in the middle. This CDR3 reads CASSLLQAGQTHNEQFF. The CDR3 DNA reads as TGTGCCAGCAGTTTACTCCAGGCGGGCCAAACACACAATGAGCAGTTCTTC.

The chain uses TRBV5-5 and TRBJ1-1; perhaps TRBD1 as D (5 bases). Germline V CDR1 and CDR2: SGHKS, YYEKEE (reference sequence). The length of the CDR3 is 16 residues. Trimming took off 0 bases at V and 5 bases at J, with 17 bases between the two ends. The DNA of the CDR3 is TGTGCCAGCAGCTTGGCGGACACATCCATGGGAACTGAAGCTTTCTTT. The encoded protein is CASSLADTSMGTEAFF.

The chain couples TRBV7-9 to TRBJ2-5, with D uncertain. Trimming removed 1 base from V and 2 bases from J, with 8 bases in between. The CDR3 is 14 amino acids. Germline CDR1 SEHNR, CDR2 FQNEAQ (reference sequence). CDR3 in amino acids: CASSLGLNQETQYF. DNA of the CDR3: TGTGCCAGCAGCTTAGGACTCAATCAAGAGACCCAGTACTTC.

The chain links TRBV6-1 to TRBJ2-7, with 7 positions matching TRBD1. V gave up 5 bases and J gave up 0 bases; unmatched junction bases: 7. Germline CDR1 MNHNS, CDR2 SASEGT. The CDR3 spans 15 residues. CDR3 sequence (DNA): TGTGCCAGCAGTATCGACAGGGTGAGCTCCTACGAGCAGTACGTC. Translating it yields CASSIDRVSSYEQYV.

The chain couples TRBV20-1 to TRBJ1-1; D is ambiguous. CDR1 is DFQATT and CDR2 is SNEGSKA in the germline V gene (reference sequence). Trimming stripped 6 bases from V and 6 bases from J, with 11 bases between. The CDR3 is 11 residues long. This chain's CDR3 is CSARREPEAFF. The CDR3 DNA sequence: TGCAGTGCCCGGCGGGAACCTGAAGCTTTCTTT.

The chain is built from TRBV13 and TRBJ2-2, with D hard to call. Germline V gene data show CDR1 as PRHDT and CDR2 as FYEKMQ (reference sequence). V shed 10 bases and J shed 3 bases, with 15 bases lying between them. The CDR3 runs 14 residues. CDR3 nucleotide sequence: TGTGCCACCTCCCCATACGGAGACACCGGGGAGCTGTTTTTT. Its translation is CATSPYGDTGELFF. The complete variable domain, with remaining parts taken from reference TRBV13 and TRBJ2-2, reads AAGVIQSPRHLIKEKRETATLKCYPIPRHDTVYWYQQGPGQDPQFLISFYEKMQSDKGSIPDRFSAQQFSDYHSELNMSSLELGDSALYFCATSPYGDTGELFFGEGSRLTVL.